The present T cell receptor beta chain was sequenced within a study of T cells in Graves' hyperthyroidism and ophthalmopathy. Clinical symptoms, serum thyroxine and TRAb, thyroid ultrasound and orbital computed tomography together formed the diagnostic basis. General study points: Appearing also in blood were most of the thyroid clonotypes expanded above 0.001. Patients with ophthalmopathy were separated from those with stable hyperthyroidism by a 13 V-J model.

On this clonotype: Its specificity is unknown.

RNA transcripts served as the template for amplifying TCR beta CDR3 regions. Carried out on the TCR CDR3, a first-round RT-PCR used the HTBI primer set. TCRdb re-called the multiplex PCR reads through MiXCR, storing one row per CDR3 protein. This table has about half a million distinct CDR3 sequences, 20% to 25% appearing once. The sample comprised blood. This receptor was taken from a woman between 65 and 79 years old with Graves' ophthalmopathy.

CDR3 nucleotide sequence: TGCGCCAGCAGTTCCGAGGGGGGTAGCTCCTACGAGCAGTACTTC. Amino acids: CASSSEGGSSYEQYF. The chain uses TRBV5-1 and TRBJ2-7; D is tentatively TRBD1 or TRBD2 (6 bases each). Germline V gives CDR1 SGHRS, CDR2 YFSETQ. The CDR3 loop spans 15 amino acids. Trimming cost V 5 bases and J 0 bases, with 15 bases left between them. The full variable domain, rest sourced from reference TRBV5-1 and TRBJ2-7, is KAGVTQTPRYLIKTRGQQVTLSCSPISGHRSVSWYQQTPGQGLQFLFEYFSETQRNKGNFPGRFSGRQFSNSRSEMNVSTLELGDSALYLCASSSEGGSSYEQYFGPGTRLTVT.